Included here is one T cell receptor beta chain sequence, with context. TCRdb's copy holds only in-frame clones and misses some; the assay was immunoSEQ multiplex PCR. This sample has approximately 15,000 clones, with about 80% found just once. The source of the sample is a study of T cell repertoires in ileal Crohn's disease. The CDR3 is 15 amino acids. The V segment lost 7 bases and the J segment 5 bases; nucleotides outside the gene matches: 4. In germline, CDR1 is MNHNS, CDR2 SASEGT. The chain links TRBV6-1 to TRBJ2-3; 15 bases align to TRBD2. The sequencing input was ileal tissue. The TCR sequence derives from an adult with Crohn's disease. CDR3 region: CASNGLAGGQDTQYF. The DNA of the CDR3 is TGTGCCAGCAATGGACTAGCGGGGGGGCAAGATACGCAGTATTTT.